Below are 18 T cell receptor beta chains sequenced from a single sample in a study of T cell changes during pregnancy in multiple sclerosis. Produced via immunoSEQ multiplex PCR; TCRdb's table is partial and in-frame only. In the table there are 30,000 to 40,000 clones, approximately 89% of which are singletons. The sample in question was CD8+ T cells from peripheral blood mononuclear cells, obtained in the first trimester of pregnancy. Source of these receptors: a female donor with multiple sclerosis, enrolled in a pregnancy study.

Written as DNA, the CDR3 is TGTGCCAGCATCACGGACAGGGAAAAAGCTGAAGCTTTCTTT. Translation: CASITDREKAEAFF. The V and J genes are TRBV28 and TRBJ1-1; 8 bases match TRBD1. This CDR3 has 14 residues. The J segment lost 6 bases and the V segment lost 7 bases, leaving 10 bases of the junction unmatched. The germline V gene encodes CDR1 MDHEN and CDR2 SYDVKM.

This chain joins TRBV14 and TRBJ1-1, with 9 bases lining up with TRBD1. CDR1 SGHDN and CDR2 FVKESK come from the germline V gene. The CDR3 runs 15 residues. V lost 2 bases and J lost 6; bases outside the gene matches: 7. CDR3 nucleotide sequence: TGTGCCAGCAGCCAAAGGGGACAGGGTAGGCCTGAAGCTTTCTTT. Translation: CASSQRGQGRPEAFF.

The V gene is TRBV6-4, the J gene TRBJ1-1; the D is unclear. This CDR3 contains 16 residues. The V and J ends lost 9 bases and 0 bases respectively, with 20 bases between them. Germline values: CDR1 MRHNA, CDR2 SNTAGT. The chain's CDR3 is CARPYAGVIMNTEAFF. The CDR3 DNA reads as TGTGCCAGACCCTACGCGGGAGTTATCATGAACACTGAAGCTTTCTTT.

The chain couples TRBV10-3 to TRBJ2-7; TRBD2 matches 13 bases. In germline, CDR1 is ENHRY, CDR2 SYGVKD. The CDR3 is 19 residues long. The junction had 18 bases not matched to a gene; V was cut back by 3 bases and J by 7 bases. The CDR3 loop reads CAISELGQGATSGRREQYF. The CDR3 nucleotides read TGTGCCATCAGTGAATTGGGGCAGGGGGCGACTAGCGGGAGGAGGGAGCAGTACTTC.

This clone was recorded only once. The J gene is TRBJ1-5, the V gene TRBV5-6; no clear D gene. V lost 1 base, J lost 0 bases, and 8 bases lay in between. Germline V lookup: CDR1 SGHDT, CDR2 YYEEEE. This CDR3 has 15 amino acids. The CDR3 spells CASSLTADSNQPQHF. The CDR3 DNA reads as TGTGCCAGCAGCTTGACAGCTGATAGCAATCAGCCCCAGCATTTT.

The chain employs TRBV6-4 and TRBJ2-2; D might be TRBD2 (6 bases). Trimming removed 0 bases from V and 7 bases from J, with 9 bases in between. Germline V CDR1 and CDR2: MRHNA, SNTAGT. This CDR3 has 14 amino acids. The CDR3 DNA follows: TGTGCCAGCAGTGACTCGGAGGAGGGCGGGGAGCTGTTTTTT. Translation: CASSDSEEGGELFF.

The rearrangement joins TRBV7-2 to TRBJ2-3; 9 nucleotides line up with TRBD2. Trimming cost V 3 bases and J 5 bases; bases outside gene matches: 9. The CDR3 is 16 amino acids. Germline loops: CDR1 SGHTA, CDR2 FQGNSA. In nucleotides, the CDR3 is TGTGCCAGCAGCTTCGGACTAGCGAATCTGAAAGATACGCAGTATTTT. It yields the protein CASSFGLANLKDTQYF.

This chain uses TRBV7-6 with TRBJ2-5; D possibly corresponds to TRBD2 (6 bases). V lost 1 base and J lost 2, with 8 bases in between. CDR1 and CDR2 from the germline V gene are SGHVS and FNYEAQ. CDR3 length: 14 amino acids. The CDR3 protein is CASSLDGLQETQYF. The CDR3 DNA follows: TGTGCCAGCAGCTTAGATGGACTACAAGAGACCCAGTACTTC. Using reference TRBV7-6 and TRBJ2-5 for the parts outside the CDR3, the full variable domain is GAGVSQSPRYKVTKRGQDVALRCDPISGHVSLYWYRQALGQGPEFLTYFNYEAQQDKSGLPNDRFSAERPEGSISTLTIQRTEQRDSAMYRCASSLDGLQETQYFGPGTRLLVL.

The gene calls are TRBV2 and TRBJ2-1; 7 nucleotides align to TRBD2. J was trimmed by 8 bases and V by 11 bases; bases with no gene match: 9. This CDR3 contains 12 residues. From germline, CDR1 is SNHLY and CDR2 FYNNEI. CDR3 protein: CASRDYLDEQFF. The CDR3 region has the DNA TGTGCCTCGAGGGACTACCTTGATGAGCAGTTCTTC.

V gene TRBV7-6 combines with J gene TRBJ2-6, with no clear D. The CDR3 contains 16 residues. Trimming stripped 1 base from V and 0 bases from J, with 7 bases between. Looked up from germline, CDR1 is SGHVS and CDR2 is FNYEAQ. The DNA for the CDR3 is TGTGCCAGCAGCTTAGACAGTTACTCTGGGGCCAACGTCCTGACTTTC. Translating gives CASSLDSYSGANVLTF.

By share, this clone counts as medium-sized. The gene calls are TRBV4-1 and TRBJ1-5, with D uncertain. Trimming stripped 4 bases from V and 6 bases from J, with 13 bases between. The CDR3 runs to 14 residues. Germline CDR1 is MGHRA and CDR2 is YSYEKL. The CDR3: CASSRAIITQPQHF. CDR3 bases: TGCGCCAGCAGCCGAGCTATCATCACTCAGCCCCAGCATTTT.

The chain couples TRBV27 to TRBJ2-1; 7 bases fit TRBD2. Germline CDR1 MNHEY, CDR2 SMNVEV (reference sequence). Unmatched junction bases numbered 5, after V lost 6 bases and J lost 6 bases. This CDR3 is 13 amino acids long. In DNA form, the CDR3 reads TGTGCCAGCAGCTGGGACTACCTCAATGAGCAGTTCTTC. Translated: CASSWDYLNEQFF.

The gene calls are TRBV19 and TRBJ1-5; 8 bases map to TRBD1. V was pared by 4 bases and J by 6 bases, with 8 bases of the junction left unmatched. Per the germline V gene, CDR1 is LNHDA and CDR2 is SQIVND (reference sequence). The CDR3 sequence is 15 residues long. The DNA for the CDR3 is TGTGCCAGTAGTAAGGGGGCGGACAGGGCTCAGCCCCAGCATTTT. Protein sequence: CASSKGADRAQPQHF.

This sequence joins TRBV7-6 and TRBJ2-2, with a possible D match to TRBD1 (6 bases). The V gene lost 1 base and the J gene lost 5 bases, with 11 bases spanning the gap. The CDR3 covers 15 residues. The V gene's germline CDR1 is SGHVS and CDR2 FNYEAQ. The CDR3 loop is CASSLEAGVTGELFF. In DNA, the CDR3 is TGTGCCAGCAGCTTAGAGGCAGGGGTTACCGGGGAGCTGTTTTTT.

This clone is a singleton in its sample. V usage is TRBV27 and J usage is TRBJ2-7; D possibly corresponds to TRBD2 (5 bases). The CDR3 loop spans 13 amino acids. Germline V lookup: CDR1 MNHEY, CDR2 SMNVEV (reference sequence). Trimming took 3 bases from V and 3 from J, leaving 9 bases between them. CDR3 amino acids: CASSFGGSYEQYF. CDR3 bases: TGTGCCAGCAGTTTTGGTGGGAGCTACGAGCAGTACTTC.

The chain is built from TRBV10-1 and TRBJ2-5; D may be TRBD2 (5 bases). Trimming took 2 bases from V and 5 from J, leaving 9 bases between them. The length of the CDR3 is 13 residues. Looked up from germline, CDR1 is WNHNN and CDR2 is SYGVQD (reference sequence). The CDR3 bases are TGCGCCAGCAGTGAGGGACTGGCGGAGACCCAGTACTTC. This encodes CASSEGLAETQYF.

The chain joins TRBV28 to TRBJ1-4, with 9 bases identical to TRBD1. The germline gives CDR1 MDHEN, CDR2 SYDVKM. The CDR3 has 15 amino acids. After removal of 5 bases from V and 8 bases from J, the junction contained 9 bases not matched to a gene. CDR3 residues: CASSLGTGQEEKLFF. The CDR3 DNA sequence: TGTGCCAGCAGTCTCGGGACAGGGCAGGAAGAAAAACTGTTTTTT.

This chain joins TRBV7-6 and TRBJ2-3; TRBD2 matches at 14 bases. Trimming removed 5 bases from V and 3 bases from J; junction bases left unmatched: 4. There are 16 residues in the CDR3. The germline CDR1 and CDR2 sequences are SGHVS and FNYEAQ. This chain's CDR3 is CASSPWTSGRTDTQYF. The CDR3 coding sequence is TGTGCCAGCAGCCCCTGGACTAGCGGGAGGACAGATACGCAGTATTTT.